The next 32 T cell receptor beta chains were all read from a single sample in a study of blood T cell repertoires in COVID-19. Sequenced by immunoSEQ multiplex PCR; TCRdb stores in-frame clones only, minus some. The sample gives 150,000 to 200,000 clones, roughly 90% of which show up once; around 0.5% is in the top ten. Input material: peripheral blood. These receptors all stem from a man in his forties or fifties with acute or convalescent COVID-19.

The DNA of the CDR3 is TGTGCCAGCAGCTTCGGCAGGGGTGTCTCTGGGGCCAACGTCCTGACTTTC. Translation: CASSFGRGVSGANVLTF. V is TRBV5-6 and J is TRBJ2-6; weak D call: TRBD1 (6 bases). The V gene lost 2 bases and the J gene lost 0 bases, with 12 bases spanning the gap. This CDR3 region has 17 residues. Per the germline V gene, CDR1 is SGHDT and CDR2 is YYEEEE.

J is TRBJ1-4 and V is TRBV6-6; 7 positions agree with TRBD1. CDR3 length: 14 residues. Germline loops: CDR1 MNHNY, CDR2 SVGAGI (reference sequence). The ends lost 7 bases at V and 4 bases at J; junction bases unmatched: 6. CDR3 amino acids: CASKGGQINEKLFF. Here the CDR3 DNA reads TGTGCCAGCAAAGGGGGACAGATTAATGAAAAACTGTTTTTT.

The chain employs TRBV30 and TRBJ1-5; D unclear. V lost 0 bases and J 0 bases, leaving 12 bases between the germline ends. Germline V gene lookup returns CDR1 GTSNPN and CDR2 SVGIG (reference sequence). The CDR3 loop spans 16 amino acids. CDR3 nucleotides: TGTGCCTGGAGTGTTTTCGGTGGTTTTAGCAATCAGCCCCAGCATTTT. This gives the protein CAWSVFGGFSNQPQHF. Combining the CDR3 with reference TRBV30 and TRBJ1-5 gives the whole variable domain SQTIHQWPATLVQPVGSPLSLECTVEGTSNPNLYWYRQAAGRGLQLLFYSVGIGQISSEVPQNLSASRPQDRQFILSSKKLLLSDSGFYLCAWSVFGGFSNQPQHFGDGTRLSIL.

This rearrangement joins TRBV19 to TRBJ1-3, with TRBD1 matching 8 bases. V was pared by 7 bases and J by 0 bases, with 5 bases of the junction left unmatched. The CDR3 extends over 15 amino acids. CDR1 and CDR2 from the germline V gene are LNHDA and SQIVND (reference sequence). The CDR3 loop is CASNLDRGSGNTIYF. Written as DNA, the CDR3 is TGTGCCAGTAATCTCGACAGGGGCTCTGGAAACACCATATATTTT.

CDR3 in amino acids: CASRLGHSNQPQHF. The CDR3 coding sequence is TGTGCCAGCCGCCTAGGACATAGCAATCAGCCCCAGCATTTT. The chain uses TRBV28 and TRBJ1-5; D might be TRBD1 (5 bases). The CDR3 has 14 residues. Trimming took off 8 bases at V and 0 bases at J, with 11 bases between the two ends. Per the germline V gene, CDR1 is MDHEN and CDR2 is SYDVKM.

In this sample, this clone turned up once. The CDR3 nucleotides are TGCAGCGGCCTAGCGGAGCCCTACAATGAGCAGTTCTTC. This gives the protein CSGLAEPYNEQFF. This rearrangement joins TRBV29-1 to TRBJ2-1, with 7 bases lining up with TRBD2. Per the germline V gene, CDR1 is SQVTM and CDR2 is ANQGSEA. The CDR3 is 13 amino acids. J lost 2 bases, V lost 7 bases, and 5 bases had no gene match.

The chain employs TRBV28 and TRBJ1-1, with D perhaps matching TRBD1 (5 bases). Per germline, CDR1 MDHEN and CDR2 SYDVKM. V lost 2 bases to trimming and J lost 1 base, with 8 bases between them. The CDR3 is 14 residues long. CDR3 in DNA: TGTGCCAGCAGTTTAAGGCAGGGGAACACTGAAGCTTTCTTT. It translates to CASSLRQGNTEAFF.

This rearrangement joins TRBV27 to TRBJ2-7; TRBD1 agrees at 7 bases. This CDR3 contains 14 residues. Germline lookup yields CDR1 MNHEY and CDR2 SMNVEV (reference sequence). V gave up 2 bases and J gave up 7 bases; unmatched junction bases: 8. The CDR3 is CASSLVRGPGEQYF. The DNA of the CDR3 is TGTGCCAGCAGTTTAGTTAGGGGGCCCGGAGAGCAGTACTTC.

Written as DNA, the CDR3 is TGTGCCAGCAGTCAATTGGGGCGGTTTAATGAAAAACTGTTTTTT. The encoded protein is CASSQLGRFNEKLFF. The genes are TRBV7-2 and TRBJ1-4; D possibly corresponds to TRBD1 (5 bases). Germline V CDR1 and CDR2: SGHTA, FQGNSA. This CDR3 contains 15 residues. The germline V and J ends were trimmed by 6 bases and 4 bases, with 15 bases remaining between them. Drawing the rest from reference TRBV7-2 and TRBJ1-4, the complete variable domain is GAGVSQSPSNKVTEKGKDVELRCDPISGHTALYWYRQSLGQGLEFLIYFQGNSAPDKSGLPSDRFSAERTGGSVSTLTIQRTQQEDSAVYLCASSQLGRFNEKLFFGSGTQLSVL.

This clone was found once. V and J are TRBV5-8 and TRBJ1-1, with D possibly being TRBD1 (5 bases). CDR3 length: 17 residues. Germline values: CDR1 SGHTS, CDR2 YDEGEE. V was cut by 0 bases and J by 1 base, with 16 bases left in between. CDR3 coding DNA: TGTGCCAGCAGCTTGGGAGATGGAGGGGCAGCGAACACTGAAGCTTTCTTT. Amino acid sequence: CASSLGDGGAANTEAFF.

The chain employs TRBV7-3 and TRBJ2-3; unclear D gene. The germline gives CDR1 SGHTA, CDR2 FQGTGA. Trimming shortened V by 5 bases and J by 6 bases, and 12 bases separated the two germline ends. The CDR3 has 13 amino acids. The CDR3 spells CASSHPWSDTQYF. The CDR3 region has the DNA TGTGCCAGCAGCCACCCGTGGAGTGATACGCAGTATTTT.

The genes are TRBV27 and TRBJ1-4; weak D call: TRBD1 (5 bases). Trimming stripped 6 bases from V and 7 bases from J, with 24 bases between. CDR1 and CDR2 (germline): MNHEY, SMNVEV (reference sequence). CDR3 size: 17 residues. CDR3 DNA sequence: TGTGCCAGCAGCTTACGTACTCCGGGACTCTGGGGTGAAAAACTGTTTTTT. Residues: CASSLRTPGLWGEKLFF.

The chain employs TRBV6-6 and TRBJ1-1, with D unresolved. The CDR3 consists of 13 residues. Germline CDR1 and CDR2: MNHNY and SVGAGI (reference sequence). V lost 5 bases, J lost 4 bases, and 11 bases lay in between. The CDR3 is CASSREGTTEAFF. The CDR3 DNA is TGTGCCAGCAGTCGGGAGGGAACCACTGAAGCTTTCTTT.

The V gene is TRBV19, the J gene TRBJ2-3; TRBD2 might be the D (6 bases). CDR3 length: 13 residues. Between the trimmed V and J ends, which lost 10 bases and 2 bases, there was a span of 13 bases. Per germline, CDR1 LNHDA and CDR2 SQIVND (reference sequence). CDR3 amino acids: CATRREATDTQYF. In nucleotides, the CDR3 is TGTGCCACCAGGAGGGAGGCCACAGATACGCAGTATTTT.

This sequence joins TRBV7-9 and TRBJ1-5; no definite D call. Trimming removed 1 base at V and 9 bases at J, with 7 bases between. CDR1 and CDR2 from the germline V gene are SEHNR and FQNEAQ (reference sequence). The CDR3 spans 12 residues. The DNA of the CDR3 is TGTGCCAGCAGCTTAGGGTCCGGGCCCCAGCATTTT. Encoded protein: CASSLGSGPQHF.

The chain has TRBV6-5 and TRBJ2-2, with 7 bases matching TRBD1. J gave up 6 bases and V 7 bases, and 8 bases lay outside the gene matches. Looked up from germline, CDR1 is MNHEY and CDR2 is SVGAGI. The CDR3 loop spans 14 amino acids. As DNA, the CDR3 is TGTGCCAGCACTACCGACAGGGTGGCCGGGGAGCTGTTTTTT. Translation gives CASTTDRVAGELFF.

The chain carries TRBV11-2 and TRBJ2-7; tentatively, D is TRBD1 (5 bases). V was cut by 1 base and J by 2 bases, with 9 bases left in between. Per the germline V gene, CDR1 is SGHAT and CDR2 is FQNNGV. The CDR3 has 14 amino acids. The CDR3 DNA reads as TGTGCCAGCAGCTTAGGGAGACAGACCTACGAGCAGTACTTC. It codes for CASSLGRQTYEQYF.

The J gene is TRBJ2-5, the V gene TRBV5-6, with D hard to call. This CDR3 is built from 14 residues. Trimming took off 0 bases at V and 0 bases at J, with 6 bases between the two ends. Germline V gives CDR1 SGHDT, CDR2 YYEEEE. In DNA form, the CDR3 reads TGTGCCAGCAGCTTGGTAGACAACCAAGAGACCCAGTACTTC. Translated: CASSLVDNQETQYF.

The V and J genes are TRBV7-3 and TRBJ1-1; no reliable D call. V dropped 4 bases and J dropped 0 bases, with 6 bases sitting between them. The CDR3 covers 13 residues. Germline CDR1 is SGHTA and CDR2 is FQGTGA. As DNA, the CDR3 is TGTGCCAGCAGCTGGCAGTTGAACACTGAAGCTTTCTTT. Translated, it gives CASSWQLNTEAFF.

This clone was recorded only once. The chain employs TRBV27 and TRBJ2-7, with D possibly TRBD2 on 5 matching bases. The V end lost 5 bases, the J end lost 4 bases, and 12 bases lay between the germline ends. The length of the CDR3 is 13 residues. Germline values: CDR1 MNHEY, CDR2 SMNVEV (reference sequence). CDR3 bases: TGTGCCAGCAGTAGGTCGGGAAGATACGAGCAGTACTTC. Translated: CASSRSGRYEQYF.

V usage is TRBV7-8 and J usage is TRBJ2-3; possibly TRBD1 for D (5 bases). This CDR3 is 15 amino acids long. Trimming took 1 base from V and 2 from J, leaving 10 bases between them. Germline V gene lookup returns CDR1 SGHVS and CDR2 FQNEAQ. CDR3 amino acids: CASSLEQGTTDTQYF. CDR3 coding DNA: TGTGCCAGCAGCTTAGAGCAGGGAACCACAGATACGCAGTATTTT.

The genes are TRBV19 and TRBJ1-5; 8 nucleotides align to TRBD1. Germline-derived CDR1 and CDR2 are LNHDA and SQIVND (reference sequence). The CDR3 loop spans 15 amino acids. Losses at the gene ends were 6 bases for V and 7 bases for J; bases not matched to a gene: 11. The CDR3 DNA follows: TGTGCCAGTAGACGCGCTCAGGGGGCCGCGCAGCCCCAGCATTTT. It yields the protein CASRRAQGAAQPQHF.

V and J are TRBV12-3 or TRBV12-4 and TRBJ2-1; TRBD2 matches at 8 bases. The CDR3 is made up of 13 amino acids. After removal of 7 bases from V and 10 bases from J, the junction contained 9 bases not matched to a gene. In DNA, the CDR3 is TGTGCCAGCACCCAGATGACGGGAGGGGAGCAGTTCTTC. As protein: CASTQMTGGEQFF.

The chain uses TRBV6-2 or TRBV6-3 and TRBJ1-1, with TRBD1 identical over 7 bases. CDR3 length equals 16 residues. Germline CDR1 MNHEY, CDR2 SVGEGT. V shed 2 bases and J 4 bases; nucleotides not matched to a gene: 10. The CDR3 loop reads CASSYPTATGSTEAFF. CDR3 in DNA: TGTGCCAGCAGTTACCCAACCGCGACAGGGAGCACTGAAGCTTTCTTT.

The CDR3 DNA is TGTGCCAGCAGCGTAGGAGCAACTAATGAAAAACTGTTTTTT. Protein sequence: CASSVGATNEKLFF. The chain has TRBV9 and TRBJ1-4; D uncertain. Germline CDR1 is SGDLS and CDR2 is YYNGEE. V gave up 0 bases and J gave up 0 bases, with 3 bases separating them. The CDR3 consists of 14 residues.

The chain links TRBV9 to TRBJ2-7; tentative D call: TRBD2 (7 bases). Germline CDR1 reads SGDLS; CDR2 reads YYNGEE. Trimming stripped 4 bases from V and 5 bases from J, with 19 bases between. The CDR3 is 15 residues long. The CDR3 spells CASSSPGAGADEQYV. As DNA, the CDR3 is TGTGCCAGCAGCTCACCAGGCGCGGGGGCGGACGAGCAGTACGTC.

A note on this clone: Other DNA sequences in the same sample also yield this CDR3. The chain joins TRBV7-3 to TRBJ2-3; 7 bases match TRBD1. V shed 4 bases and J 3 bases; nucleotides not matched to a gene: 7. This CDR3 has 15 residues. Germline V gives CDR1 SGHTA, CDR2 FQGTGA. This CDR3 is CASSSTGSPTDTQYF. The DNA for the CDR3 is TGTGCCAGCAGCTCGACAGGGTCTCCGACAGATACGCAGTATTTT.

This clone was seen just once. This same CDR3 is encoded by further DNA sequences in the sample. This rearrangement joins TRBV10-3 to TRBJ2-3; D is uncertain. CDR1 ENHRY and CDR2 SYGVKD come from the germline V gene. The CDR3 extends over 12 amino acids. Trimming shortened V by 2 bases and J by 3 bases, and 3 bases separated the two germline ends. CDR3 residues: CAISEQTDTQYF. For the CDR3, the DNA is TGTGCCATCAGTGAGCAGACAGATACGCAGTATTTT.

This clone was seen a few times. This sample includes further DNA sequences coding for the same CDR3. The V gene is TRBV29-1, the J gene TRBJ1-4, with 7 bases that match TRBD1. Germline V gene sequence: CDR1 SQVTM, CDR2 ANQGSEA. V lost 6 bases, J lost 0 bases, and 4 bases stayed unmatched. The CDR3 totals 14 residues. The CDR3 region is CSVRGQATNEKLFF. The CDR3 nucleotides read TGCAGCGTAAGAGGACAGGCAACTAATGAAAAACTGTTTTTT.

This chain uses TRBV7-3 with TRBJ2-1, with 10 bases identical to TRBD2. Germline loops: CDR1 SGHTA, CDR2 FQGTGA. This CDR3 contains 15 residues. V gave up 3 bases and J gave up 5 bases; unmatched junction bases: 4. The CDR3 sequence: CASSFRTSGNNEQFF. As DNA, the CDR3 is TGTGCCAGCAGCTTCCGGACTAGCGGAAACAATGAGCAGTTCTTC.

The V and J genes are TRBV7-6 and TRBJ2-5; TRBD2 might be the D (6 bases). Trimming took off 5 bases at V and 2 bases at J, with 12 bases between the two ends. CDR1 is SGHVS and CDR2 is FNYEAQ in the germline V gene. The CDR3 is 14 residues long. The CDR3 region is CASSRLSGQETQYF. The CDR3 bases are TGTGCCAGCAGCCGCCTGAGCGGGCAAGAGACCCAGTACTTC.

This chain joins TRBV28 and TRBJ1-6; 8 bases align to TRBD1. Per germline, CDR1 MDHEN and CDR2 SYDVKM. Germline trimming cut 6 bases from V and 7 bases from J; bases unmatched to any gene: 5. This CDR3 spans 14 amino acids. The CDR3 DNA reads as TGTGCCAGCAGGGCAGGGACAGGAAATTCACCCCTCCACTTT. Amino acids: CASRAGTGNSPLHF.